This TCR beta chain stems from a study of beta chain features in type 1 diabetes. The overall study: All of the samples together had some 110 million sorted cells examined.

Sorting of CD4+ naive, central memory, regulatory and stem cell-like memory cells was performed via CD45RO/CCR7/CD25/CD127/CD95/CD27. Populations isolated by sorting all had purity greater than 95%. This CDR3 region has 14 residues. Trimming removed 8 bases at V and 9 bases at J, with 20 bases between. CDR1 is SEHNR, CDR2 FQNEAQ, per germline (reference sequence). In the case of this clone: Its antigen is unidentified.

Expressed TCRB transcripts were sequenced because the entire RNA isolate underwent reverse transcription. Clones were read by immunoSEQ multiplex PCR, and TCRdb kept only the in-frame ones, dropping some. The repertoire holds about 650,000 clones, with around 11% as singletons. Study-level results: Type 1 diabetes patients showed a moderate but significant shortening of TCRB CDR3s in all four CD4+ subsets.

The V and J genes are TRBV7-9 and TRBJ2-1; D might be TRBD1 or TRBD2, each matching 5 bases. This clonotype was sampled from a man aged 25 to 40 with type 1 diabetes. The source material was naive CD4+ T cells from blood. The CDR3 sequence: CASFSRGSAREQFF. The DNA of the CDR3 is TGTGCCAGCTTCTCCCGGGGCAGTGCTCGTGAGCAGTTCTTC.